This record looks at one T cell receptor (beta chain) sequence and its context. Measured with immunoSEQ multiplex PCR; TCRdb has only the in-frame clones, and not every one. This sample has approximately 59,000 clones; around 91% occur once, and the top ten carry approximately 1.5%. The data belong to a study of T cell changes during pregnancy in multiple sclerosis. The CDR3 consists of 17 residues. Germline lookup yields CDR1 LGHNA and CDR2 YNFKEQ. Trimming left V 0 bases short and J 3 bases short, with 14 bases between. The chain has TRBV4-2 and TRBJ2-2; no clear D gene. The sequenced sample was peripheral blood, obtained in the third trimester of pregnancy. The sequence derives from a female donor in good health, enrolled as a control in a pregnancy study. CDR3 nucleotide sequence: TGTGCCAGCAGCCAAGATCGCGCGCGTAGTGACACCGGGGAGCTGTTTTTT. Its translation: CASSQDRARSDTGELFF.